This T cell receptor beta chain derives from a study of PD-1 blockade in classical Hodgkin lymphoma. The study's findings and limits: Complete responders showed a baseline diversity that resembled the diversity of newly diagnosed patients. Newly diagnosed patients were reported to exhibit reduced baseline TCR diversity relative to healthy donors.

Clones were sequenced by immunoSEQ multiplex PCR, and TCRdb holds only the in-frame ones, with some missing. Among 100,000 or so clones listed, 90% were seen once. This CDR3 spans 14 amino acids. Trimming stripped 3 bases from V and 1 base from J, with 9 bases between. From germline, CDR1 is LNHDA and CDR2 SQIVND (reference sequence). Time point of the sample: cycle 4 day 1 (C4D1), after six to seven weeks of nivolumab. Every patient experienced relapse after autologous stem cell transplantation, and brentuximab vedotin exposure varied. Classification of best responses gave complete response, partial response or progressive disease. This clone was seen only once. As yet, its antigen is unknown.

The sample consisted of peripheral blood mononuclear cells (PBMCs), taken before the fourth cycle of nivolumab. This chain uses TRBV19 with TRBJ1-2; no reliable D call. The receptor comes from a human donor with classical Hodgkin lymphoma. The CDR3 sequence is CASSIEALNYGYTF. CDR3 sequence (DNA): TGTGCCAGTAGTATTGAGGCCCTTAACTATGGCTACACCTTC.